A selection of T cell receptor beta chains follows, all from one sample in a study of human T cells and chemical hapten exposure. TCRdb reprocessed the RACE reads via MiXCR and lists one record per CDR3 protein. Among under 450,000 distinct CDR3 sequences listed, roughly 4.8% were seen once. Material: whole blood, obtained in connection with sensitization to the hapten diphenylcyclopropenone (DPC). These receptors all come from a woman between 50 and 59 years old with alopecia areata. Some clones in this sample may be carry-over from other donors' samples. Each CDR3 is given with its conserved first and last residue. Fields, in order: J gene, V gene, clone size, CDR3 protein. The size entry is marked missing in some rows and otherwise reads once, few, many or a size class.

TRBJ2-7	TRBV2	.	CASNQGGHEQYF
TRBJ2-3	TRBV7-2	.	CASSSGLHTDTQYF
TRBJ2-7	TRBV27	few	CASSLTSGADYEQYF
TRBJ1-4	TRBV2	.	CASSRGLGEKLFF
TRBJ1-1	TRBV7-9	many	CASSSREVSTEAFF
TRBJ2-1	TRBV7-2	.	CASSPEIQGNNEQFF
TRBJ2-1	TRBV18	many	CASSPGTGRYNEQFF
TRBJ1-4	TRBV30	.	CAWSLMTGTPTNEKLFF
TRBJ1-6	TRBV6-6	many	CASRTDANSPLHF
TRBJ2-3	TRBV29-1	.	CSVEILAGVTDTQYF
TRBJ1-6	TRBV27	few	CASSSEGLPNSPLHF
TRBJ2-6	TRBV27	.	CASSLYPHLGQGASGANVLTF
TRBJ2-1	TRBV20-1	.	CSANLWDSIWGSSYNEQFF
TRBJ2-6	TRBV29-1	many	CSVAGGSGANVLTF
TRBJ1-1	TRBV29-1	few	CSVEDRKGRSIEAFF
TRBJ1-1	TRBV29-1	many	CSVGIRPGLNTEAFF
TRBJ2-1	TRBV12-3/TRBV12-4	many	CASSLGGTSVGEQFF
TRBJ1-1	TRBV24-1	many	CATSDSQGNTEAFF
TRBJ2-7	TRBV5-1	many	CASSIGDLYEQYF
TRBJ1-5	TRBV20-1	.	CSAALGSGANQPQHF
TRBJ2-3	TRBV13	many	CASSQGRGTQYF
TRBJ1-2	TRBV6-5	.	CASSNPTNYGYTF
TRBJ2-1	TRBV9	.	CASSLGGTGHNEQFF
TRBJ2-7	TRBV7-2	few	CASSRDRLKQYF
TRBJ1-2	TRBV12-3/TRBV12-4	few	CASTFGGPYGYTF
TRBJ2-5	TRBV29-1	.	CSVEVATSGAETQYF
TRBJ1-5	TRBV6-6	.	CASSYSGQDNQPQHF
TRBJ2-7	TRBV6-2/TRBV6-3	many	CASSYEPSGGSEQYF
TRBJ1-2	TRBV5-8	.	CASSSVPAPGQGASNYGHTF
TRBJ1-1	TRBV5-6	.	CASSLDSARAEAFF
TRBJ1-2	TRBV6-6	many	CASSYSPAGLGYTF
TRBJ1-5	TRBV2	few	CASSFIPNQPQHF
TRBJ1-4	TRBV9	.	CASSVTGTANEKLFF
TRBJ1-4	TRBV12-3/TRBV12-4	.	CASSPLLGRGQESNEKLFF
TRBJ2-4	TRBV29-1	many	CSVEDGGSKNIQYF
TRBJ1-1	TRBV5-1	many	CASSSRTENTEAFF
TRBJ1-5	TRBV6-6	.	CASSPPGAQHF
TRBJ1-5	TRBV20-1	many	CSAREAGRQPQHF
TRBJ2-7	TRBV5-1	.	CASSLGARLGGYEQYF
TRBJ1-1	TRBV3-1	many	CASRATEMNTEAFF
TRBJ2-1	TRBV14	many	CASSQALNGYAFF
TRBJ2-1	TRBV7-2	few	CASSLEQGAAYNEQFF
TRBJ1-5	TRBV19	few	CASSRDSLSQPQHF
TRBJ2-7	TRBV6-1	few	CASRAGTGNEQYF
TRBJ1-2	TRBV20-1	.	CSAPPETYAYGYTF
TRBJ1-4	TRBV2	many	CASSEGGQQNEKLFF
TRBJ2-1	TRBV24-1	many	CATSDFRKNAYNEQFF
TRBJ2-5	TRBV27	many	CASSSGQLGETQYF
TRBJ2-4	TRBV27	many	CARGRTDRAKNIQYF
TRBJ2-7	TRBV12-3/TRBV12-4	many	CASSLSQGLNEQYF
TRBJ1-1	TRBV5-5	many	CASSSSGGETFF
TRBJ2-1	TRBV6-1	many	CASSGTFGNEQFF
TRBJ1-2	TRBV7-9	many	CASSPEHRGAGYTF
TRBJ2-3	TRBV7-9	many	CASTGTSGGRSTDTQYF